This entry describes one TCR beta chain. What it recognizes is unknown. Assay: immunoSEQ multiplex PCR; the TCRdb copy retains only in-frame clones and omits some. Of more than 35,000 clones listed, roughly 80% are singletons. The data belong to a study of OX40 agonist ivuxolimab in advanced cancers. Trimming shortened V by 6 bases and J by 2 bases, and 8 bases separated the two germline ends. Germline CDR1 is MNHEY and CDR2 is SMNVEV (reference sequence). This CDR3 has 13 amino acids. Overall study results and limits: Relatively little clonal expansion, among the lowest observed, appeared in partial responders at 0.1-3.0 mg/kg.

Specimen: CD4+ or CD8+ T cells sorted from blood, collected in a trial of the OX40 agonist ivuxolimab. The TCR comes from an adult with an advanced solid tumor such as melanoma, head and neck, liver or kidney cancer. The gene calls are TRBV27 and TRBJ1-5; D gene ambiguous. Written as DNA, the CDR3 is TGTGCCAGCAGATTGAGGGGCAATCAGCCCCAGCATTTT. Residues: CASRLRGNQPQHF.